Here is one T cell receptor (beta chain) with its context. This sample was taken from a study of T cells in Graves' hyperthyroidism and ophthalmopathy. Authors of the study amplified TCR beta CDR3 regions from RNA transcripts. With the HTBI primer set, the TCR CDR3 went through a first round of RT-PCR. TCRdb ran MiXCR on the multiplex PCR reads and lists one entry per CDR3 protein. The repertoire holds hundreds of thousands of distinct CDR3 sequences, with approximately 14% as singletons. Germline trimming cut 0 bases from V and 1 base from J; bases unmatched to any gene: 8. The CDR3 loop spans 18 amino acids. Germline loops: CDR1 SGHRS, CDR2 YFSETQ.

The specimen sequenced was blood. This TCR was recovered from a woman between 50 and 59 years old with Graves' ophthalmopathy. The rearrangement joins TRBV5-1 to TRBJ2-3; 10 bases match TRBD2. The CDR3 DNA reads TGCGCCAGCAGCTTGGATCCTAGCGGGAGAGGGGGCACAGATACGCAGTATTTT. This codes for CASSLDPSGRGGTDTQYF. Supplemented by reference TRBV5-1 and TRBJ2-3, the full variable domain reads KAGVTQTPRYLIKTRGQQVTLSCSPISGHRSVSWYQQTPGQGLQFLFEYFSETQRNKGNFPGRFSGRQFSNSRSEMNVSTLELGDSALYLCASSLDPSGRGGTDTQYFGPGTRLTVL.